This TCR beta chain is drawn from a study of blood T cells in healthy people across ages. Broader study findings: Older individuals had lower TCR beta diversity per million T cells (the decline was roughly linear).

A few counts support this clonotype. The antigen remains unidentified. Next came a second PCR, run for about 6 to 12 cycles, which used a sample-barcoded 5' primer along with a J-beta primer mix. Each cDNA molecule, via a template-switch adaptor with 12 random nucleotides, was tagged. At least 3 million CDR3-containing paired-end reads were obtained per sample. MiXCR, applied by TCRdb to the 5' RACE reads, yields one record per CDR3 protein. The sample comprises 450,000 to 700,000 distinct CDR3 sequences, about 26% of which are singletons, and around a sixth rests with the top ten. This CDR3 spans 13 amino acids. Between the trimmed V and J ends, which lost 8 bases and 5 bases, there was a span of 15 bases. Each of the donors had approximately 10 milliliters of peripheral blood drawn into EDTA-treated Vacutainer tubes.

The source of this sequence is a woman aged 65 to 85 in good health. The chain links TRBV12-3 or TRBV12-4 to TRBJ2-5; possible D gene TRBD2, 5 bases. The sequenced sample consisted of blood. The CDR3 sequence is CASSVTGLETQYF. As DNA, the CDR3 is TGTGCCAGCTCCGTTACGGGGTTGGAGACCCAGTACTTC.